This TCR beta chain emerged from a study of blood T cell repertoires in COVID-19. Patients in Seattle were enrolled during active infection, then followed longitudinally. Clones were sequenced by immunoSEQ multiplex PCR, and TCRdb holds only the in-frame ones, with some missing. The sample includes approximately 100,000 clones, over 65% of them seen just once. The CDR3 totals 15 residues. Trimming pared 4 bases from V and 6 bases from J, leaving 16 bases between. CDR1 and CDR2 (germline): SNHLY, FYNNEI. Sequencing was done on a sample of peripheral blood. The sequence came from a man at least 80 years old with COVID-19, enrolled during active disease. The chain recombines TRBV2 with TRBJ2-1; a possible D gene is TRBD2 (6 bases). CDR3 sequence reads: CASSVGGTDSNEQFF. CDR3 sequence (DNA): TGTGCCAGCAGTGTAGGAGGGACTGACTCCAATGAGCAGTTCTTC.